Included here is one TCR beta chain sequence, with context. This entry is derived from a study of cytomegalovirus exposure and HLA in healthy donors. PCR amplification relied on 60 Vbeta primers (plus 13 Jbeta primers). Sequencing was performed with immunoSEQ multiplex PCR; in TCRdb, only in-frame clones are kept and a portion is missing. Altogether more than 90,000 clones are present, around 79% being singletons, with the ten largest covering under 2%. These donors counted as nominally healthy when sampled, but unrecorded immune exposures were likely. Per germline, CDR1 GTSNPN and CDR2 SVGIG (reference sequence). The CDR3 totals 14 residues. V dropped 8 bases and J dropped 4; count of bases not matched to a gene: 8.

The sample was PBMCs. This receptor was identified in a woman aged 35 to 49 in good health and CMV-seronegative. The chain carries TRBV30 and TRBJ2-4, with 10 bases aligning to TRBD1. The CDR3 DNA reads TGTGCCGGATTTCCGGGACAGGGGAAAAACATTCAGTACTTC. Its protein product is CAGFPGQGKNIQYF. The variable domain in full, completed from reference TRBV30 and TRBJ2-4, reads SQTIHQWPATLVQPVGSPLSLECTVEGTSNPNLYWYRQAAGRGLQLLFYSVGIGQISSEVPQNLSASRPQDRQFILSSKKLLLSDSGFYLCAGFPGQGKNIQYFGAGTRLSVL.